Following are 25 T cell receptor beta chains from one sample sequenced in a study of cytomegalovirus exposure and HLA in healthy donors. Only in-frame clones appear in the TCRdb table, and some are missing; sequencing was by immunoSEQ multiplex PCR. The repertoire holds more than 140,000 clones, about 89% seen once, with 3.3% in the top ten. The source material was PBMCs. These receptors all stem from a woman younger than 35 in good health and CMV-seropositive.

The CDR3 loop is CASRKTGAGYFF. As DNA, the CDR3 is TGTGCCAGCAGAAAGACAGGGGCGGGGTATTTCTTC. The chain has TRBV2 and TRBJ2-1; 8 bases are a match to TRBD1. The CDR3 length is 12 residues. CDR1 is SNHLY, CDR2 FYNNEI, per germline. V shed 6 bases, J shed 16 bases, and the junction held 11 bases outside the gene matches.

The V call is TRBV9, the J call TRBJ2-5; D is perhaps TRBD1 (8 bases). V was cut by 0 bases and J by 4 bases, with 13 bases left in between. This CDR3 region has 15 residues. The germline CDR1 and CDR2 sequences are SGDLS and YYNGEE. The CDR3 is CASSVGYRGGETQYF. CDR3 bases: TGTGCCAGCAGCGTAGGGTACAGGGGGGGAGAGACCCAGTACTTC.

J is TRBJ2-5 and V is TRBV28; 14 bases match TRBD2. This CDR3 is built from 16 residues. Germline trimming cut 5 bases from V and 4 bases from J; bases unmatched to any gene: 6. CDR1 is MDHEN and CDR2 is SYDVKM in the germline V gene. CDR3 coding DNA: TGTGCCAGCAGTACCTCGGGACTAGCGGGAGCAGAGACCCAGTACTTC. Its protein is CASSTSGLAGAETQYF.

This chain joins TRBV19 and TRBJ1-4; the D gene is possibly TRBD1 (5 bases). Germline CDR1 LNHDA, CDR2 SQIVND (reference sequence). The CDR3 has 15 amino acids. Trimming took 5 bases from V and 4 from J, leaving 14 bases between them. CDR3 in DNA: TGTGCCAGTAGTTCCCCAGGGCTACTTAATGAAAAACTGTTTTTT. It encodes CASSSPGLLNEKLFF.

The J gene is TRBJ2-2, the V gene TRBV6-1, with 12 bases aligning to TRBD2. Trimming removed 0 bases from V and 6 bases from J; junction bases left unmatched: 8. This CDR3 is 18 amino acids long. Germline assignment: CDR1 MNHNS and CDR2 SASEGT. Here the CDR3 DNA reads TGTGCCAGCAGTGAAGCCAGGGGGGGACTAGCGGGCCCCGGGGAGCTGTTTTTT. This gives the protein CASSEARGGLAGPGELFF.

The V call is TRBV2, the J call TRBJ1-5, with D possibly TRBD1 on 5 matching bases. Germline assignment: CDR1 SNHLY and CDR2 FYNNEI. The CDR3 length is 16 residues. Trimming left V 4 bases short and J 1 base short, with 14 bases between. CDR3 coding DNA: TGTGCCAGCAGTGGACGGGGGAATAGGAGCAATCAGCCCCAGCATTTT. This translates into CASSGRGNRSNQPQHF.

The chain carries TRBV11-3 and TRBJ1-1; TRBD1 aligns across 8 bases. Germline trimming cut 2 bases from V and 1 base from J; bases unmatched to any gene: 3. Germline values: CDR1 SGHNT, CDR2 YENEEA. The CDR3 is 15 residues long. In DNA, the CDR3 is TGTGCCAGCAGCTTAAGGACAGGGACGAACACTGAAGCTTTCTTT. Residues: CASSLRTGTNTEAFF.

V gene TRBV5-4 combines with J gene TRBJ1-2; 10 bases fit TRBD1. Germline V gives CDR1 SGHNT, CDR2 YYREEE (reference sequence). This CDR3 region has 15 residues. The V and J ends lost 4 bases and 7 bases, in that order; junction bases with no gene match: 10. This CDR3 reads CASSVAGTGALGYTF. The CDR3 DNA reads TGTGCCAGCAGCGTCGCCGGGACAGGGGCACTTGGCTACACCTTC.

This clone was detected once. The CDR3 is CASSLRTGSGSYEQYF. The CDR3 region has the DNA TGTGCCAGCAGCTTAAGGACAGGGTCGGGCTCCTACGAGCAGTACTTC. The rearrangement uses TRBV7-2 and TRBJ2-7, with 8 nucleotides matching TRBD1. CDR3 size: 16 residues. Trimming cost V 2 bases and J 0 bases; bases outside gene matches: 6. Germline-derived CDR1 and CDR2 are SGHTA and FQGNSA. The complete variable domain, with remaining parts taken from reference TRBV7-2 and TRBJ2-7, reads GAGVSQSPSNKVTEKGKDVELRCDPISGHTALYWYRQSLGQGLEFLIYFQGNSAPDKSGLPSDRFSAERTGGSVSTLTIQRTQQEDSAVYLCASSLRTGSGSYEQYFGPGTRLTVT.

The rearrangement uses TRBV5-1 and TRBJ1-2; no clear D gene. The V end lost 0 bases, the J end lost 1 base, and 10 bases lay between the germline ends. CDR1 is SGHRS, CDR2 YFSETQ, per germline. The length of the CDR3 is 15 residues. Here the CDR3 reads CASSLDRSLNYGYTF. DNA for the CDR3: TGCGCCAGCAGCTTGGACAGATCCCTTAACTATGGCTACACCTTC. Based on the CDR3 plus reference TRBV5-1 and TRBJ1-2, the full variable domain is KAGVTQTPRYLIKTRGQQVTLSCSPISGHRSVSWYQQTPGQGLQFLFEYFSETQRNKGNFPGRFSGRQFSNSRSEMNVSTLELGDSALYLCASSLDRSLNYGYTFGSGTRLTVV.

V gene TRBV5-1 combines with J gene TRBJ2-2, with D uncertain. The V end lost 0 bases, the J end lost 7 bases, and 13 bases lay between the germline ends. This CDR3 has 15 residues. The germline V gene encodes CDR1 SGHRS and CDR2 YFSETQ. CDR3 coding DNA: TGCGCCAGCAGCTTGGTCCAGGCTGAAGGCGGGGAGCTGTTTTTT. Protein: CASSLVQAEGGELFF. The complete variable domain, with remaining parts taken from reference TRBV5-1 and TRBJ2-2, reads KAGVTQTPRYLIKTRGQQVTLSCSPISGHRSVSWYQQTPGQGLQFLFEYFSETQRNKGNFPGRFSGRQFSNSRSEMNVSTLELGDSALYLCASSLVQAEGGELFFGEGSRLTVL.

The chain employs TRBV7-9 and TRBJ1-3; 8 nucleotides match TRBD1. V gave up 3 bases and J gave up 1 base; unmatched junction bases: 2. Germline-derived CDR1 and CDR2 are SEHNR and FQNEAQ (reference sequence). The CDR3 has 15 residues. CDR3 in amino acids: CASSLTGVSGNTIYF. The CDR3 nucleotides are TGTGCCAGCAGCTTGACAGGGGTTTCTGGAAACACCATATATTTT.

This clone was detected once. The chain recombines TRBV11-3 with TRBJ2-1, with 9 bases fitting TRBD1. Germline V CDR1 and CDR2: SGHNT, YENEEA. V dropped 0 bases and J dropped 4; count of bases not matched to a gene: 1. The CDR3 length is 15 residues. CDR3 loop: CASSLDGTGYNEQFF. CDR3 coding DNA: TGTGCCAGCAGCTTAGATGGGACAGGGTACAATGAGCAGTTCTTC.

This clone was seen a single time. J is TRBJ1-4 and V is TRBV5-1; D not certain. The CDR3 consists of 16 residues. The germline CDR1 and CDR2 sequences are SGHRS and YFSETQ. Trimming took 0 bases from V and 3 from J, leaving 12 bases between them. CDR3 sequence (DNA): TGCGCCAGCAGCTTGGGAGTCGGGGTGGCTAATGAAAAACTGTTTTTT. This sequence encodes CASSLGVGVANEKLFF. The variable domain in full, completed from reference TRBV5-1 and TRBJ1-4, reads KAGVTQTPRYLIKTRGQQVTLSCSPISGHRSVSWYQQTPGQGLQFLFEYFSETQRNKGNFPGRFSGRQFSNSRSEMNVSTLELGDSALYLCASSLGVGVANEKLFFGSGTQLSVL.

The chain carries TRBV5-1 and TRBJ2-5; D ambiguous. Deletions cut 0 bases from V and 5 bases from J, with 11 bases between. Germline assignment: CDR1 SGHRS and CDR2 YFSETQ. The CDR3 spans 14 residues. The CDR3 region has the DNA TGCGCCAGCAGCTTGGGGCGCTCCGGGGAGACCCAGTACTTC. Translating gives CASSLGRSGETQYF.

The rearrangement uses TRBV15 and TRBJ1-3; TRBD1 is a possible D gene (6 bases). The germline V gene has CDR1 LNHNV and CDR2 YYDKDF (reference sequence). Trimming removed 3 bases from V and 3 bases from J, with 21 bases in between. The CDR3 sequence is 18 residues long. CDR3 coding DNA: TGTGCCACCAGCAGGGGCCTGGGGACCAGGGGTGTTGGAAACACCATATATTTT. As protein: CATSRGLGTRGVGNTIYF.

V gene TRBV4-2 combines with J gene TRBJ2-1; no clear D. V was shortened by 3 bases and J by 10 bases, with 16 bases between the two germline ends. In germline, CDR1 is LGHNA, CDR2 YNFKEQ. This CDR3 is 14 amino acids long. The CDR3 sequence: CASSQENIAAEQFF. Here the CDR3 DNA reads TGTGCCAGCAGCCAGGAAAACATAGCCGCCGAGCAGTTCTTC.

The V gene is TRBV6-1, the J gene TRBJ2-7; D not resolved. Per the germline V gene, CDR1 is MNHNS and CDR2 is SASEGT. This CDR3 comprises 14 residues. Trimming pared 4 bases from V and 2 bases from J, leaving 12 bases between. Here the CDR3 reads CASSGATATYEQYF. CDR3 DNA: TGTGCCAGCAGTGGGGCGACGGCGACCTACGAGCAGTACTTC.

The chain carries TRBV27 and TRBJ2-3; D not resolved. The germline V gene has CDR1 MNHEY and CDR2 SMNVEV (reference sequence). The V end lost 6 bases, the J end lost 4 bases, and 8 bases lay between the germline ends. The CDR3 runs 12 residues. CDR3: CASRRAPDTQYF. The DNA for the CDR3 is TGTGCCAGCAGGAGAGCCCCAGATACGCAGTATTTT.

The V call is TRBV15, the J call TRBJ2-1; 10 nucleotides line up with TRBD2. After removal of 0 bases from V and 9 bases from J, the junction contained 8 bases not matched to a gene. Looked up from germline, CDR1 is LNHNV and CDR2 is YYDKDF (reference sequence). The CDR3 is made up of 16 amino acids. The CDR3 DNA follows: TGTGCCACCAGCAGAGACCAAGCGGGAGGGCCAGGTGAGCAGTTCTTC. Its translation: CATSRDQAGGPGEQFF.

The chain has TRBV11-2 and TRBJ1-4; perhaps TRBD1 as D (6 bases). There are 14 residues in the CDR3. Trimming took 5 bases from V and 4 from J, leaving 11 bases between them. From germline, CDR1 is SGHAT and CDR2 FQNNGV. For the CDR3, the DNA is TGTGCCAGCAGCAAACAGGGTTATAATGAAAAACTGTTTTTT. Translation: CASSKQGYNEKLFF.

This chain uses TRBV6-4 with TRBJ1-1; the match to TRBD1 covers 10 bases. The CDR3 is 14 residues long. V lost 8 bases to trimming and J lost 4 bases; unmatched junction nucleotides: 7. The germline V gene encodes CDR1 MRHNA and CDR2 SNTAGT. CDR3 sequence: CASGLGTGVTEAFF. The CDR3 DNA sequence: TGTGCCAGCGGATTGGGGACAGGGGTCACTGAAGCTTTCTTT.

This chain joins TRBV30 and TRBJ2-2; no clear D. V was trimmed by 0 bases and J by 5 bases, leaving 7 bases between them. The CDR3 is 13 amino acids. CDR1 and CDR2 from the germline V gene are GTSNPN and SVGIG (reference sequence). CDR3 DNA: TGTGCCTGGAGTGTAGCTCCTACCGGGGAGCTGTTTTTT. Its translation: CAWSVAPTGELFF.

DNA for the CDR3: TGTGCCAGCAGCCACGGGGGGTACGAGCAGTACTTC. Protein sequence: CASSHGGYEQYF. The chain recombines TRBV13 with TRBJ2-7; 7 nucleotides match TRBD2. Germline loops: CDR1 PRHDT, CDR2 FYEKMQ (reference sequence). The CDR3 totals 12 residues. After removal of 5 bases from V and 4 bases from J, the junction contained 2 bases not matched to a gene.

DNA for the CDR3: TGTGCCACCAGCAGAGATGGCACACAGGGCTACGAGCAGTACTTC. It specifies CATSRDGTQGYEQYF. The gene calls are TRBV15 and TRBJ2-7; D is perhaps TRBD1 (6 bases). The V end was cut by 0 bases, the J end by 3 bases, with 12 bases between. The CDR3 extends over 15 amino acids. Germline V lookup: CDR1 LNHNV, CDR2 YYDKDF (reference sequence). Using reference TRBV15 and TRBJ2-7 for the parts outside the CDR3, the full variable domain is DAMVIQNPRYQVTQFGKPVTLSCSQTLNHNVMYWYQQKSSQAPKLLFHYYDKDFNNEADTPDNFQSRRPNTSFCFLDIRSPGLGDTAMYLCATSRDGTQGYEQYFGPGTRLTVT.